These T cell receptor beta chains were read from a single sample in a study of cytomegalovirus exposure and HLA in healthy donors. The assay was immunoSEQ multiplex PCR, and TCRdb's table has in-frame clones only and misses some. The top ten clones hold around 6.2% of a sample with approximately 33,000 clones, 53% of them seen once. The sample taken for sequencing was PBMCs. Receptors originate from a woman between 35 and 50 years old in good health and CMV-seropositive. Both conserved end residues are part of each CDR3. Each record gives: CDR3 length, J gene, D gene, V gene, clone size, CDR3 protein, CDR3 DNA. A D gene is named only where the DNA matches it firmly. Size tells how often a clone was seen (once, few, many) or the class of an expanded clone, and some rows leave it out.

len: 13; j_gene: TRBJ1-4; d_gene: -; v_gene: TRBV30; abundance: -; CDR3aa: CACQIARGEKLFF; CDR3nt: TGTGCCTGCCAGATTGCCCGGGGTGAAAAACTGTTTTTT
len: 11; j_gene: TRBJ2-7; d_gene: -; v_gene: TRBV10-2; abundance: -; CDR3aa: CASTGGYEQYF; CDR3nt: TGCGCCAGCACAGGGGGGTACGAGCAGTACTTC
len: 17; j_gene: TRBJ1-2; d_gene: TRBD1; v_gene: TRBV7-8; abundance: -; CDR3aa: CASSPRFMTGIDYGYTF; CDR3nt: TGTGCCAGCAGCCCGCGTTTCATGACAGGGATCGATTATGGCTACACCTTC
len: 13; j_gene: TRBJ2-7; d_gene: -; v_gene: TRBV7-6; abundance: -; CDR3aa: CASSSAGELSWYF; CDR3nt: TGTGCCAGCAGCTCGGCTGGGGAGCTTAGTTGGTACTTC
len: 14; j_gene: TRBJ1-2; d_gene: -; v_gene: TRBV6-5; abundance: -; CDR3aa: CASSYATGLSGYTF; CDR3nt: TGTGCCAGCAGTTACGCTACAGGGTTAAGTGGCTACACCTTC
len: 18; j_gene: TRBJ2-5; d_gene: TRBD1; v_gene: TRBV7-9; abundance: -; CDR3aa: CASNHEARTGLLGETQYF; CDR3nt: TGTGCCAGCAACCACGAAGCCAGGACAGGTCTCCTCGGAGAGACCCAGTACTTC
len: 13; j_gene: TRBJ2-5; d_gene: -; v_gene: TRBV30; abundance: few; CDR3aa: CAWSRGTQETQYF; CDR3nt: TGTGCCTGGAGCAGGGGCACCCAAGAGACCCAGTACTTC
len: 14; j_gene: TRBJ2-1; d_gene: TRBD2; v_gene: TRBV15; abundance: once; CDR3aa: CATQEVSGANEQFF; CDR3nt: TGTGCCACCCAAGAGGTTAGCGGGGCCAATGAGCAGTTCTTC
len: 14; j_gene: TRBJ1-2; d_gene: -; v_gene: TRBV2; abundance: -; CDR3aa: CASSNGFPRDGYTF; CDR3nt: TGTGCCAGCAGTAACGGGTTCCCCCGGGATGGCTACACCTTC
len: 12; j_gene: TRBJ2-7; d_gene: -; v_gene: TRBV25-1; abundance: -; CDR3aa: CASSVDCYEQYF; CDR3nt: TGTGCCAGCAGTGTGGACTGCTACGAGCAGTACTTC
len: 13; j_gene: TRBJ2-7; d_gene: TRBD1; v_gene: TRBV2; abundance: -; CDR3aa: CASRDRVGYEQYF; CDR3nt: TGTGCCAGCAGGGACAGGGTAGGGTACGAGCAGTACTTC
len: 15; j_gene: TRBJ2-1; d_gene: TRBD2; v_gene: TRBV11-2; abundance: few; CDR3aa: CASSGTSGGAYEQFF; CDR3nt: TGTGCCAGCAGCGGGACTAGCGGGGGGGCCTATGAGCAGTTCTTC
len: 9; j_gene: TRBJ1-2; d_gene: -; v_gene: TRBV20-1; abundance: -; CDR3aa: CSAQNGYTF; CDR3nt: TGCAGTGCTCAAAATGGCTACACCTTC
len: 13; j_gene: TRBJ2-5; d_gene: -; v_gene: TRBV5-1; abundance: -; CDR3aa: CASSLTGTETQYF; CDR3nt: TGCGCCAGCAGCCTTACAGGGACGGAGACCCAGTACTTC
len: 14; j_gene: TRBJ1-2; d_gene: TRBD1; v_gene: TRBV5-1; abundance: -; CDR3aa: CASKPGQGQDGYTF; CDR3nt: TGCGCCAGCAAACCGGGACAGGGGCAGGATGGCTACACCTTC
len: 15; j_gene: TRBJ1-5; d_gene: TRBD1; v_gene: TRBV10-3; abundance: few; CDR3aa: CAIRLTGDEGQPQHF; CDR3nt: TGTGCCATCAGGCTGACAGGGGACGAGGGGCAGCCCCAGCATTTT
len: 11; j_gene: TRBJ1-2; d_gene: -; v_gene: TRBV19; abundance: -; CDR3aa: CAAAQGYGYTF; CDR3nt: TGTGCCGCGGCACAGGGATATGGCTACACCTTC
len: 15; j_gene: TRBJ1-1; d_gene: -; v_gene: TRBV11-2; abundance: -; CDR3aa: CASSLEPGQNTEAFF; CDR3nt: TGTGCCAGCAGCTTAGAACCGGGACAGAACACTGAAGCTTTCTTT
len: 14; j_gene: TRBJ2-5; d_gene: -; v_gene: TRBV7-9; abundance: -; CDR3aa: CASSRTGIQETQYF; CDR3nt: TGTGCCAGCAGCCGAACAGGGATCCAAGAGACCCAGTACTTC
len: 15; j_gene: TRBJ1-2; d_gene: TRBD1; v_gene: TRBV4-1; abundance: -; CDR3aa: CASSLDGTGDYGYTF; CDR3nt: TGCGCCAGCAGCCTAGACGGGACAGGGGACTATGGCTACACCTTC
len: 13; j_gene: TRBJ2-1; d_gene: -; v_gene: TRBV19; abundance: -; CDR3aa: CASSTTDYNEQFF; CDR3nt: TGTGCCAGTAGTACGACAGATTACAATGAGCAGTTCTTC
len: 14; j_gene: TRBJ1-1; d_gene: TRBD1; v_gene: TRBV7-9; abundance: once; CDR3aa: CASTGQGRDTEAFF; CDR3nt: TGTGCCAGCACCGGACAGGGGAGGGACACTGAAGCTTTCTTT
len: 14; j_gene: TRBJ1-1; d_gene: TRBD1; v_gene: TRBV28; abundance: few; CDR3aa: CASSPAGQGAEAFF; CDR3nt: TGTGCCAGCAGTCCCGCGGGACAGGGAGCTGAAGCTTTCTTT
len: 15; j_gene: TRBJ1-6; d_gene: TRBD1; v_gene: TRBV13; abundance: -; CDR3aa: CASSLKDRADSPLHF; CDR3nt: TGTGCCAGCAGCCTAAAGGACAGGGCAGATTCACCCCTCCACTTT
len: 18; j_gene: TRBJ1-6; d_gene: TRBD1; v_gene: TRBV2; abundance: few; CDR3aa: CASSVRTGFSSYNSPLHF; CDR3nt: TGTGCCAGCAGTGTGCGGACAGGTTTCAGCTCCTATAATTCACCCCTCCACTTT
len: 15; j_gene: TRBJ2-7; d_gene: TRBD1; v_gene: TRBV18; abundance: few; CDR3aa: CASSPGEAGGLEQYF; CDR3nt: TGTGCCAGCTCACCCGGCGAAGCAGGGGGTTTAGAGCAGTACTTC
len: 16; j_gene: TRBJ2-2; d_gene: TRBD1; v_gene: TRBV11-1; abundance: -; CDR3aa: CASSLEGAGLTGELFF; CDR3nt: TGTGCCAGCAGCTTAGAGGGGGCAGGTTTAACCGGGGAGCTGTTTTTT
len: 14; j_gene: TRBJ1-1; d_gene: -; v_gene: TRBV7-9; abundance: -; CDR3aa: CASSVRQNSGEAFF; CDR3nt: TGTGCCAGCAGCGTCAGACAGAATTCAGGCGAAGCTTTCTTT
len: 13; j_gene: TRBJ2-5; d_gene: -; v_gene: TRBV30; abundance: few; CDR3aa: CAWSVQPQETQYF; CDR3nt: TGTGCCTGGAGTGTACAGCCTCAAGAGACCCAGTACTTC
len: 15; j_gene: TRBJ1-1; d_gene: TRBD1; v_gene: TRBV6-1; abundance: few; CDR3aa: CASTRTTGVNTEAFF; CDR3nt: TGTGCCAGCACCAGAACGACAGGGGTGAACACTGAAGCTTTCTTT
len: 14; j_gene: TRBJ2-3; d_gene: TRBD1; v_gene: TRBV29-1; abundance: -; CDR3aa: CSVNRDRGADTQYF; CDR3nt: TGCAGCGTCAACCGGGACAGGGGTGCAGATACGCAGTATTTT
len: 13; j_gene: TRBJ1-6; d_gene: -; v_gene: TRBV10-3; abundance: -; CDR3aa: CAISDRQDSPLHF; CDR3nt: TGTGCCATCAGCGACAGGCAGGATTCACCCCTCCACTTT